This T cell receptor (beta chain) was documented in a study of blood T cell repertoires in COVID-19. The length of the CDR3 is 16 amino acids, counting both ends. From germline, CDR1 is MNHEY and CDR2 SMNVEV (reference sequence). Of note for this clone: Likely a read error: the CDR3 ends without its conserved phenylalanine or tryptophan. The DNA is left out, because the CDR3 cannot be placed on it with certainty; the CDR3 is given as TCRdb lists it.

Method: immunoSEQ multiplex PCR; TCRdb's copy keeps in-frame clones and lacks some. The sample comprises around 190,000 clones, more than 75% of which are singletons, and about 6% rests with the top ten. This TCR came from a man in his forties with acute COVID-19. The J gene is TRBJ1-2, the V gene TRBV27; the D segment call TRBD1 is taken from the table without a DNA check. Sequencing input: PBMCs or T cells enriched from blood (not recorded which). The CDR3 sequence is CASSTGVSGGAGGPGC.